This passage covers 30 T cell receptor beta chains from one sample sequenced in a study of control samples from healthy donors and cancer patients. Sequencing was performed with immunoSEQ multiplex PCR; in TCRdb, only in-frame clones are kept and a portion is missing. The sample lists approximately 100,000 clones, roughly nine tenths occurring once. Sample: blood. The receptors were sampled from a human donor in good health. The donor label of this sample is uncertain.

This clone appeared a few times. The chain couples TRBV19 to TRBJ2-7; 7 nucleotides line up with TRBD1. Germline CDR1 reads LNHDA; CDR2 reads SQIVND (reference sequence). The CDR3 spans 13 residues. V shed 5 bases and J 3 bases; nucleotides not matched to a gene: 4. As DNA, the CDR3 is TGTGCCAGTAGTCCGACAGGGATCTACGAGCAGTACTTC. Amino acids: CASSPTGIYEQYF.

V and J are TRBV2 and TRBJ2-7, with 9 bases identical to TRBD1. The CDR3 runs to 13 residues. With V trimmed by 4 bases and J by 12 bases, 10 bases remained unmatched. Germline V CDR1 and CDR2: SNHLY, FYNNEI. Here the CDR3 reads CASSGQGDVARYF. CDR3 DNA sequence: TGTGCCAGCAGTGGACAGGGGGACGTAGCGAGGTACTTC.

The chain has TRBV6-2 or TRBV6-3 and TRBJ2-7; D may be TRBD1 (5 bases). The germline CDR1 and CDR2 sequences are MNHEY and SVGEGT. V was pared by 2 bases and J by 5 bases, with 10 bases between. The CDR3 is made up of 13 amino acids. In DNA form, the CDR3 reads TGTGCCAGCAGTTACGGGCAGGGCCACGAGCAGTACGTC. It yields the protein CASSYGQGHEQYV.

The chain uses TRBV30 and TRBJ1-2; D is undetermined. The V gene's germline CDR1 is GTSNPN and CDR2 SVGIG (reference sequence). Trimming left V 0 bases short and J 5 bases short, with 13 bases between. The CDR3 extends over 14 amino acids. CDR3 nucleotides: TGTGCCTGGAGTGTCCAGTCGGGATTATATGGCTACACCTTC. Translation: CAWSVQSGLYGYTF. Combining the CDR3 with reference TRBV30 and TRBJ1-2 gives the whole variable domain SQTIHQWPATLVQPVGSPLSLECTVEGTSNPNLYWYRQAAGRGLQLLFYSVGIGQISSEVPQNLSASRPQDRQFILSSKKLLLSDSGFYLCAWSVQSGLYGYTFGSGTRLTVV.

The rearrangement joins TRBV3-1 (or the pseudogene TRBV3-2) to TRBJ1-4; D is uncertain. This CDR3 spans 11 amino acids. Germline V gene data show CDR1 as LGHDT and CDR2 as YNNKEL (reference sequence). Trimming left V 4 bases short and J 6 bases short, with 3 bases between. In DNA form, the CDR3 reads TGTGCCAGCAGCCGGGATGAAAAACTGTTTTTT. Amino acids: CASSRDEKLFF.

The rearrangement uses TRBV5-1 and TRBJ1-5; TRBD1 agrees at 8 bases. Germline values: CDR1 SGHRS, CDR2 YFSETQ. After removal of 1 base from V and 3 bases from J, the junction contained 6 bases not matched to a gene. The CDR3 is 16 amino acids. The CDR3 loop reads CASSLTGQDFNQPQHF. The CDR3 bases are TGCGCCAGCAGCTTGACGGGACAGGATTTCAATCAGCCCCAGCATTTT.

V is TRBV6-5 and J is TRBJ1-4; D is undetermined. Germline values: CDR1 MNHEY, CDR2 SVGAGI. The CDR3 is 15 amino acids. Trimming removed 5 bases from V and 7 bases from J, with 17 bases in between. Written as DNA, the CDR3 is TGTGCCAGCAGTCACCGGGCCCACGTCCGTGAAAAACTGTTTTTT. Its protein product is CASSHRAHVREKLFF.

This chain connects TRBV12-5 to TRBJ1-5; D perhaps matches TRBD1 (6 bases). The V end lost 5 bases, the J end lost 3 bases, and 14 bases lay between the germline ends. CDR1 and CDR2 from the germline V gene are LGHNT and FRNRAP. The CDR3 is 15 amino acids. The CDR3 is CASGPPTGNNQPQHF. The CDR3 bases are TGTGCTAGTGGTCCACCAACAGGGAACAATCAGCCCCAGCATTTT.

The CDR3 loop reads CASSSPPGTESSYEQYF. In nucleotides, the CDR3 is TGTGCCAGCAGTTCCCCGCCCGGGACGGAAAGCTCCTACGAGCAGTACTTC. This chain links TRBV27 with TRBJ2-7, with D perhaps being TRBD1 or TRBD2 (5 bases each). The CDR3 covers 17 residues. The germline V gene has CDR1 MNHEY and CDR2 SMNVEV (reference sequence). V dropped 4 bases and J dropped 0 bases, with 19 bases sitting between them.

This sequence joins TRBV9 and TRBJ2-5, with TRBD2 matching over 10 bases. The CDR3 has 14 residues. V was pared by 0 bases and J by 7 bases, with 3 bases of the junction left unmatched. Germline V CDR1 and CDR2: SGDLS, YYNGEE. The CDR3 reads CASSVVVAGGTQYF. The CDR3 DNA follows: TGTGCCAGCAGCGTAGTAGTAGCGGGGGGGACCCAGTACTTC.

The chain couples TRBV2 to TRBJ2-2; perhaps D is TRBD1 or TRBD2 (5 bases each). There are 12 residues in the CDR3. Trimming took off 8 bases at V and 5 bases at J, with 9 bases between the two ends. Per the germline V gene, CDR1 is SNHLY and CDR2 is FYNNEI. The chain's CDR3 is CASLWGTGELFF. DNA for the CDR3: TGTGCCAGCCTATGGGGGACCGGGGAGCTGTTTTTT.

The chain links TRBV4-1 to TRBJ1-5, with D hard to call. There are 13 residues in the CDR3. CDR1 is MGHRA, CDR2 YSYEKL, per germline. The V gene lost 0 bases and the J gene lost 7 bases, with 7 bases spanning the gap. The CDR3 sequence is CASSQEGVQPQHF. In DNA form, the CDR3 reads TGCGCCAGCAGCCAAGAGGGAGTACAGCCCCAGCATTTT.

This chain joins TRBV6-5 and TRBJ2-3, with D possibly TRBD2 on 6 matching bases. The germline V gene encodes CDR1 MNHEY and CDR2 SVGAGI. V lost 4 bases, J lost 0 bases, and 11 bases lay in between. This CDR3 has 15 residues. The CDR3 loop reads CASSLSLASTDTQYF. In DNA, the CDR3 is TGTGCCAGCAGTTTATCCCTAGCGAGCACAGATACGCAGTATTTT.

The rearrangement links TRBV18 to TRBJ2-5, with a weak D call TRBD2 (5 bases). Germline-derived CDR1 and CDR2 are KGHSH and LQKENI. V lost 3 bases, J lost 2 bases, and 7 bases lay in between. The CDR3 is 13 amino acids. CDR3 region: CASSPGVQETQYF. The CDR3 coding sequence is TGTGCCAGCTCACCCGGGGTACAAGAGACCCAGTACTTC.

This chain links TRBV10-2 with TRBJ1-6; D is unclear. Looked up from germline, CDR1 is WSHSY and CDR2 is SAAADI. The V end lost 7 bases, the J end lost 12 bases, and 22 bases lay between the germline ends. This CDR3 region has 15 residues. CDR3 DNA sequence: TGCGCCAGCACCTCCCAGGTGCGGACCGACCTACCCCTCCACTTT. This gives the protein CASTSQVRTDLPLHF.

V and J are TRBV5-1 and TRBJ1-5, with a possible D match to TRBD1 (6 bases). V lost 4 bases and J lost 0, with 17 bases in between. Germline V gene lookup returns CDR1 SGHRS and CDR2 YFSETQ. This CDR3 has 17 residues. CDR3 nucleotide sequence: TGCGCCAGCAGCCCGGGTGGGGGCCGGGATAGCAATCAGCCCCAGCATTTT. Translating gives CASSPGGGRDSNQPQHF.

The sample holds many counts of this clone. The CDR3 is CASSQTFGTGANVLTF. The CDR3 nucleotides read TGTGCCAGCAGCCAGACATTCGGTACTGGGGCCAACGTCCTGACTTTC. The J gene is TRBJ2-6, the V gene TRBV3-1 (or the pseudogene TRBV3-2); D unclear. Germline loops: CDR1 LGHDT, CDR2 YNNKEL (reference sequence). The length of the CDR3 is 16 residues. V was shortened by 3 bases and J by 2 bases, with 11 bases between the two germline ends.

The CDR3 sequence: CASSGRIGRSGNTIYF. CDR3 DNA sequence: TGTGCCAGCAGCGGCCGAATAGGGCGCTCTGGAAACACCATATATTTT. The chain uses TRBV9 and TRBJ1-3; no clear D gene. CDR1 and CDR2 from the germline V gene are SGDLS and YYNGEE. The CDR3 spans 16 residues. Trimming removed 3 bases from V and 0 bases from J, with 13 bases in between.

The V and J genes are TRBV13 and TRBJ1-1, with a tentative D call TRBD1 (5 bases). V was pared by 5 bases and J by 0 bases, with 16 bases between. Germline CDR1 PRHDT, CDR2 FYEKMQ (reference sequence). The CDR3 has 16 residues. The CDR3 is CASSPPVRGLNTEAFF. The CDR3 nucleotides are TGTGCCAGCAGCCCCCCGGTGAGGGGCCTGAACACTGAAGCTTTCTTT.

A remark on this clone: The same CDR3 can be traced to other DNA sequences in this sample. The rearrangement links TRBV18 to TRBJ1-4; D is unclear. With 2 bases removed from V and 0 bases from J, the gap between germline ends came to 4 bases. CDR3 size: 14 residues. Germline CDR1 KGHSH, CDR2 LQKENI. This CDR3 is CASSPGATNEKLFF. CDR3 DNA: TGTGCCAGCTCACCAGGGGCAACTAATGAAAAACTGTTTTTT.

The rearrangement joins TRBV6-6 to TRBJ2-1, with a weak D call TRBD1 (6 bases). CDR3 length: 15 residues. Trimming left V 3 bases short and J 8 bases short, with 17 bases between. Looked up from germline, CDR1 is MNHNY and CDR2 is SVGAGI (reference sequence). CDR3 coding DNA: TGTGCCAGCAGTTATGACGGGCATTCAGGGGATGAGCAGTTCTTC. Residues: CASSYDGHSGDEQFF.

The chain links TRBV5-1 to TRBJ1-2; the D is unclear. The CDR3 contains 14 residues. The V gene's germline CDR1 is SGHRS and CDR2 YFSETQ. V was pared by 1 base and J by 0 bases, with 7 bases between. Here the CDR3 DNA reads TGCGCCAGCAGCTTGAGCCCGACTAACTATGGCTACACCTTC. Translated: CASSLSPTNYGYTF. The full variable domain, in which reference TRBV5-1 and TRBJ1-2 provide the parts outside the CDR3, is KAGVTQTPRYLIKTRGQQVTLSCSPISGHRSVSWYQQTPGQGLQFLFEYFSETQRNKGNFPGRFSGRQFSNSRSEMNVSTLELGDSALYLCASSLSPTNYGYTFGSGTRLTVV.

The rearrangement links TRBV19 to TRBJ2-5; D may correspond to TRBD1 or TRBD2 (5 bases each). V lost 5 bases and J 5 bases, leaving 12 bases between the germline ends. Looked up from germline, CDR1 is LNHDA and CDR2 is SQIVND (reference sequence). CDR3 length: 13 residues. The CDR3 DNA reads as TGTGCCAGTAGTCCCCCGGGGCGGGAGACCCAGTACTTC. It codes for CASSPPGRETQYF.

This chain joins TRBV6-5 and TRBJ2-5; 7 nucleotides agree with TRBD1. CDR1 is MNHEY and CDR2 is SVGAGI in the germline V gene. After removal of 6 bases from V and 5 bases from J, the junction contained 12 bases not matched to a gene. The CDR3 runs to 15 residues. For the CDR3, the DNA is TGTGCCAGCAGAGTCGACAGGGAATCCCGTGAGACCCAGTACTTC. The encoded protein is CASRVDRESRETQYF.

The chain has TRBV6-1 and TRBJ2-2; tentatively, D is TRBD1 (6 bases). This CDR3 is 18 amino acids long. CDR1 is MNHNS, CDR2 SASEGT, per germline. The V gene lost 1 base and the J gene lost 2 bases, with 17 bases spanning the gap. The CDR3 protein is CASSEVRGGQTNTGELFF. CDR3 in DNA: TGTGCCAGCAGTGAAGTCCGCGGCGGACAGACAAACACCGGGGAGCTGTTTTTT.

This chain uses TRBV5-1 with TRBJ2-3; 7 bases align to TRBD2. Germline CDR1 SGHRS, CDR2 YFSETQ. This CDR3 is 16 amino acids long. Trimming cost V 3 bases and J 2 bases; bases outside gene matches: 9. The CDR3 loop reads CASSYLGGRDTDTQYF. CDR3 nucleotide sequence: TGCGCCAGCAGCTACCTCGGGGGGAGGGACACAGATACGCAGTATTTT. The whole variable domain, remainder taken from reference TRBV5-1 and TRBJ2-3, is KAGVTQTPRYLIKTRGQQVTLSCSPISGHRSVSWYQQTPGQGLQFLFEYFSETQRNKGNFPGRFSGRQFSNSRSEMNVSTLELGDSALYLCASSYLGGRDTDTQYFGPGTRLTVL.

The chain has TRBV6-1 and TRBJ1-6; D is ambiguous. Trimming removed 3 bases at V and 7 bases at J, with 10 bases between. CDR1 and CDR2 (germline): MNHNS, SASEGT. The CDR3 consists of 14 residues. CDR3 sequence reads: CASSESGRNSPLHF. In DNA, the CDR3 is TGTGCCAGCAGTGAGTCCGGGCGGAATTCACCCCTCCACTTT.

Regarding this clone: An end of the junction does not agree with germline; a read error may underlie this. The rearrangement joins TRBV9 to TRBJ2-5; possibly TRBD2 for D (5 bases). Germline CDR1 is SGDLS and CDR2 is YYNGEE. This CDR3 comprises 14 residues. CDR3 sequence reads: CASSVGADVEAQYF. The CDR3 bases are TGTGCCAGCAGCGTGGGAGCCGACGTAGAGGCCCAGTACTTC.

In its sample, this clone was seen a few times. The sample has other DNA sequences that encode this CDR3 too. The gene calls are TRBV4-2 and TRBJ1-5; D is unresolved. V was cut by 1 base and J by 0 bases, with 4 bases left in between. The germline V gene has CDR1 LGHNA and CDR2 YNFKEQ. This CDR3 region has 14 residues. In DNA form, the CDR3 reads TGTGCCAGCAGCCAAGGTGGTAGCAATCAGCCCCAGCATTTT. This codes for CASSQGGSNQPQHF.

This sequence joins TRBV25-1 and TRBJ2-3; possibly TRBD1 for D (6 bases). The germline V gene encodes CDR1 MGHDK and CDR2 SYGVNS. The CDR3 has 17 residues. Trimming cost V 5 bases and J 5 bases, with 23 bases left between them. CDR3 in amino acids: CASSLYRTGPRGDTQYF. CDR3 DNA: TGTGCCAGCAGTCTTTACCGCACAGGGCCTCGGGGAGATACGCAGTATTTT.